Presented here are 10 T cell receptor beta chains from one specimen sequenced in a study of T cells in Graves' hyperthyroidism and ophthalmopathy. Amplification targeted TCR beta CDR3 regions from RNA transcripts. HTBI primers were employed in a first-round RT-PCR of the TCR CDR3. Each CDR3 protein gets one entry after TCRdb re-called the multiplex PCR reads with MiXCR. The sample records 700,000 to 950,000 distinct CDR3 sequences, over 35% being singletons. Sample: blood. These receptors all come from a woman aged 40-49 years with Graves' hyperthyroidism.

As concerns this clonotype: A much more abundant neighbour one base away suggests this may be a read error. The genes are TRBV20-1 and TRBJ1-4, with TRBD1 as a possible D gene (6 bases). Trimming cost V 4 bases and J 6 bases, with 12 bases left between them. The length of the CDR3 is 13 residues. Germline values: CDR1 DFQATT, CDR2 SNEGSKA (reference sequence). CDR3 sequence (DNA): TGCAGTGCTATGAGCAGGACAGATGAAAAACTGTTTTTT. It encodes CSAMSRTDEKLFF.

This chain uses TRBV7-2 with TRBJ1-2; perhaps TRBD1 as D (5 bases). The CDR3 is 15 residues long. Germline lookup yields CDR1 SGHTA and CDR2 FQGNSA. Trimming left V 10 bases short and J 8 bases short, with 26 bases between. CDR3 in amino acids: CAISDSGDETGGYTF. The CDR3 DNA sequence: TGTGCCATCAGTGACTCGGGGGACGAGACGGGGGGCTACACCTTC.

The rearrangement links TRBV7-9 to TRBJ1-4; perhaps TRBD1 as D (5 bases). Trimming took 11 bases from V and 2 from J, leaving 18 bases between them. Germline V lookup: CDR1 SEHNR, CDR2 FQNEAQ (reference sequence). The CDR3 is 15 residues long. The DNA of the CDR3 is TGTGCCCGCTCGCGTTCCGAGGGGACTAATGAAAAACTGTTTTTT. This encodes CARSRSEGTNEKLFF.

V usage is TRBV7-8 and J usage is TRBJ1-5, with TRBD1 as a possible D gene (6 bases). The ends were cut back, 5 bases at V and 0 bases at J, with 17 bases in the middle. The CDR3 consists of 17 residues. Germline CDR1 is SGHVS and CDR2 is FQNEAQ. The CDR3 sequence: CASSPAPRGYSNQPQHF. DNA for the CDR3: TGTGCCAGCAGCCCGGCCCCCAGGGGCTATAGCAATCAGCCCCAGCATTTT.

This clonotype was seen once. A read error is possible here, since a much larger clone lies one base away. The chain combines TRBV19 with TRBJ1-2; 10 nucleotides agree with TRBD1. The germline CDR1 and CDR2 sequences are LNHDA and SQIVND (reference sequence). The CDR3 spans 14 residues. The V gene end was trimmed by 10 bases and the J gene end by 6 bases; junction bases not matched to a gene: 11. CDR3 amino acids: CANKDRGRGDGYTF. DNA for the CDR3: TGTGCCAACAAAGACAGGGGGCGAGGTGATGGCTACACCTTC. Using reference TRBV19 and TRBJ1-2 for the parts outside the CDR3, the full variable domain is DGGITQSPKYLFRKEGQNVTLSCEQNLNHDAMYWYRQDPGQGLRLIYYSQIVNDFQKGDIAEGYSVSREKKESFPLTVTSAQKNPTAFYLCANKDRGRGDGYTFGSGTRLTVV.

The chain couples TRBV10-1 to TRBJ2-3; no clear D. Trimming cost V 8 bases and J 6 bases, with 21 bases left between them. Per the germline V gene, CDR1 is WNHNN and CDR2 is SYGVQD (reference sequence). The CDR3 covers 15 residues. The CDR3 sequence is CASSTDVAVGDTQYF. The DNA of the CDR3 is TGCGCCAGCTCAACGGACGTAGCTGTGGGGGATACGCAGTATTTT.

There are many counts of this clonotype. V gene TRBV19 combines with J gene TRBJ1-1; D gene ambiguous. This CDR3 is built from 13 residues. CDR1 and CDR2 (germline): LNHDA, SQIVND (reference sequence). Deletions cut 7 bases from V and 4 bases from J, with 13 bases between. CDR3 sequence (DNA): TGTGCCAGTAAGGCAGGACGGGGCACTGAAGCTTTCTTT. This encodes CASKAGRGTEAFF.

With respect to this clonotype: Its ends do not fully match the called genes, so a read error is possible. The rearrangement joins TRBV29-1 to TRBJ2-6; D might be TRBD2 (6 bases). CDR3 length: 15 amino acids. Germline V lookup: CDR1 SQVTM, CDR2 ANQGSEA. CDR3 sequence reads: CSVMEGYRRANVLTF. The CDR3 DNA sequence: TGCAGCGTAATGGAGGGTTATCGGAGGGCTAACGTCCTGACTTTC.

The chain combines TRBV10-3 with TRBJ1-3, with D possibly matching TRBD1 (5 bases). The CDR3 sequence is 13 residues long. Germline-derived CDR1 and CDR2 are ENHRY and SYGVKD. V was pared by 8 bases and J by 7 bases, with 15 bases between. The CDR3 reads CAIAGLAGNTIYF. In nucleotides, the CDR3 is TGTGCCATCGCGGGACTAGCGGGCAACACCATATATTTT.

The chain is built from TRBV14 and TRBJ1-3; no reliable D call. Germline V gene data show CDR1 as SGHDN and CDR2 as FVKESK. Between the trimmed V and J ends, which lost 3 bases and 7 bases, there was a span of 7 bases. The CDR3 covers 12 residues. The CDR3 loop reads CASSQAWNTIYF. The CDR3 DNA is TGTGCCAGCAGCCAGGCTTGGAACACCATATATTTT.